The clone carrying this T cell receptor (beta chain) was seen once. Its cognate antigen is unknown. Germline CDR1 SGHRS, CDR2 YFSETQ. The ends lost 5 bases at V and 6 bases at J; junction bases unmatched: 6. The CDR3 contains 13 residues. The data were taken from a study of cytomegalovirus exposure and HLA in healthy donors. Study observations and caveats: According to reports, the classifier identified cytomegalovirus status with high specificity and sensitivity. Among the most significant clusters, several appeared linked to common viral pathogens in a later analysis. In a later analysis, donors in an Asian-associated ancestry cluster reportedly had fewer N-insertions in productive TCRs than the cohort mean.

The PCR contained 60 Vbeta and 13 Jbeta primers. Libraries were prepared by immunoSEQ multiplex PCR; TCRdb keeps only in-frame clonotypes and omits some of them. The sample includes around 130,000 clones, roughly 85% of them seen just once. The sequence derives from a woman in her 30s in good health and CMV-seropositive. V and J are TRBV5-1 and TRBJ1-2; 8 bases fit TRBD1. Sequenced input: PBMCs. The chain's CDR3 is CASRPDRANGYTF. The CDR3 bases are TGCGCCAGCAGGCCGGACAGGGCCAATGGCTACACCTTC.